This T cell receptor (beta chain) originates from a study of PD-1 blockade in classical Hodgkin lymphoma. Study-level findings and limits: Baseline TCR diversity was reportedly lower in newly diagnosed patients than healthy donors. Differences between repertoires have undefined causes, possibly disease activity or prior therapy. Nivolumab initiation under 1 year post-ASCT meant exclusion.

V lost 3 bases, J lost 0 bases, and 8 bases stayed unmatched. Germline assignment: CDR1 SNHLY and CDR2 FYNNEI. This CDR3 has 16 residues. Each patient relapsed following autologous stem cell transplantation, and prior brentuximab vedotin exposure differed. Isolation of CD4+ T cells from thawed PBMCs was performed by magnetic negative selection. Assay used: immunoSEQ multiplex PCR; TCRdb lists only in-frame clones, some missing. The sample consists of about 29,000 clones, roughly 85% of them appearing once. Note on this clone: What it binds is unknown.

Sequenced material: CD4+ T cells from blood, taken at baseline. The origin of this receptor is a human donor with classical Hodgkin lymphoma. This chain links TRBV2 with TRBJ2-7, with 7 bases fitting TRBD1. The CDR3 sequence: CASSDRTGRSSYEQYF. For the CDR3, the DNA is TGTGCCAGCAGTGATCGGACAGGCCGGAGCTCCTACGAGCAGTACTTC.